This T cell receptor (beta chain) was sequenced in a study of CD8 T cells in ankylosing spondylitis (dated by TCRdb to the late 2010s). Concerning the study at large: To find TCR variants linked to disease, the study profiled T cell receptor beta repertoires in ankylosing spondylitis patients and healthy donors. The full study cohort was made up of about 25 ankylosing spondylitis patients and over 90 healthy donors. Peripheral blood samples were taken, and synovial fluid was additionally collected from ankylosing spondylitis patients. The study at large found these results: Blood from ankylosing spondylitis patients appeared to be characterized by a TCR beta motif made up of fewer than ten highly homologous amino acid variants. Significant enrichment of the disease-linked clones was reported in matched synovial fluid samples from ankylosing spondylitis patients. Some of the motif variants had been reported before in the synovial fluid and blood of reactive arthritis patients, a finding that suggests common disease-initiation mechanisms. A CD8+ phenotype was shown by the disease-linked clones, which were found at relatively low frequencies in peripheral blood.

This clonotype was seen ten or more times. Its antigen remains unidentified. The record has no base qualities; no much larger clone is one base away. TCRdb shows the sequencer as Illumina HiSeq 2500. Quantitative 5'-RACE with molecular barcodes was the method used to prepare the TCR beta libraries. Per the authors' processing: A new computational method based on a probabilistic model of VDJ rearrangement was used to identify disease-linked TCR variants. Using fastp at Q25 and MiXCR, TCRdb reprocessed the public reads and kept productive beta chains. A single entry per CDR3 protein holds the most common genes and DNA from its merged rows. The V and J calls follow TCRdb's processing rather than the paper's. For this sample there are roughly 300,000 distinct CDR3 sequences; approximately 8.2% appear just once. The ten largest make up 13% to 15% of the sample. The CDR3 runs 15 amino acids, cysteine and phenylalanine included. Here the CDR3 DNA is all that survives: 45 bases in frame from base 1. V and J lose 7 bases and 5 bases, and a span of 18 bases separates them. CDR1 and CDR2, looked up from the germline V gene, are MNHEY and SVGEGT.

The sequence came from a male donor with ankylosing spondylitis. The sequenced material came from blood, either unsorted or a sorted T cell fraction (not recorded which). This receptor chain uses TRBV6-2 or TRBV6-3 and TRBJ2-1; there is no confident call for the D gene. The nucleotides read TGTGCCAGCACGAACCACGAGCCCCCCCACAATGAGCAGTTCTTC. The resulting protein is CASTNHEPPHNEQFF.